Listed here is a single TCR beta chain. Its specific antigen is unknown. Base qualities were left out, and no much larger clone turns up one base away. The sample's time point label, decoded: 24 weeks on oral tofacitinib. This sample's treatment or condition label indicates: oral pan-JAK inhibitor, 5-10 mg twice daily. Lesional scalp punch biopsies and peripheral blood were collected from alopecia areata patients. PBMCs were isolated by density centrifugation and stained for CD3, CD4 and CD8, and CD4+ and CD8+ T cells were sorted on a FACSAria. The source of the sample is a study of CD8+ T cells in alopecia areata listed by TCRdb under 2018. As for the study more broadly: The treated patients, all with moderate-to-severe alopecia areata, were enrolled in an open-label pilot trial of oral tofacitinib given at 5 to 10 mg twice daily. Patients received tofacitinib for 6 to 18 months and were then followed off drug for 6 months to check for delayed response and recurrence. For the treated patients, the SALT score, which quantifies what percentage of scalp surface area is affected, served as the measure of disease severity. High-throughput TCRbeta sequencing was used to examine T cell clonal expansion in alopecia areata in both the C3H/HeJ mouse model and human patients. Scalp tissue and sorted CD4+ and CD8+ peripheral blood T cells from patchy and totalis/universalis alopecia areata patients and from healthy controls were covered by human TCRbeta sequencing. Biopsies were taken from tofacitinib-treated patients at baseline and again at 4 and 24 weeks into treatment, and several of those patients also had a later scalp biopsy. Scalp clonality was compared across normal scalp (n=4), patchy alopecia areata scalp (n=8), and alopecia totalis/universalis scalp (n=8). The RNA source kit depended on sample type: the PAXgene miRNA kit for fixed scalp, the miRNeasy kit for PBMCs, and the RNeasy kit for mouse skin. immunoSEQ multiplex PCR using 35 Vbeta forward primers and 13 Jbeta reverse primers was used to amplify TCRbeta CDR3 regions. The research as a whole found: Lesional scalp, especially in alopecia totalis/universalis, showed higher clonality and more expanded CD8+ clones than normal scalp, suggesting antigenic drive. The treated cohort was small, with a single nonresponder, so links between baseline CD8+ expansion and response need larger studies. Compared with mice, TCR sequences shared between patients were less clear, possibly partly because of HLA diversity across the patient population. Scalp clonality and the number of expanded CD8+ clones among the top 100 scalp clones were significantly decreased by tofacitinib. Scalp TCR repertoire analysis is complicated because resident alphabeta T cells in normal human skin are also sequenced, whereas mouse skin is dominated by gammadelta T cells. During tofacitinib treatment, many expanded lesional clones stuck around in both scalp and blood, and this persistence may partly explain why relapse happens after treatment is stopped.

Library preparation employed the immunoSEQ multiplex PCR assay. For TCR sequencing, RNA was extracted from every sample and reverse transcribed into cDNA to serve as template. SuperScript III was used for first-strand cDNA synthesis, primed with a 2:1 mix of oligo-dT and random hexamers. A synthetic immune receptor repertoire was used to measure amplification bias, and any remaining bias was corrected computationally. The study's own analysis went as follows. After raw reads were preprocessed to remove errors, the CDR3 was defined following IMGT conventions as running from the conserved cysteine to phenylalanine. Clonality was calculated as 1 minus Shannon entropy normalized by log2 of the number of productive unique TCRs. Whether scalp clones were CD4 or CD8 was inferred by matching scalp TCRbeta sequences against CD4 and CD8 repertoires sorted from blood. The immuneACCESS repertoire file appears here via TCRdb, limited to in-frame rearrangements. These files lack a portion of the clones; in checked studies, under half of the deficit traces to unresolved V genes, and the cause of the others is not known. V, J and clone size are taken as reported in that table, and D and trimming were inferred from the DNA itself. Counted in this sample were about 280,000 clones; 55% to 75% of them appeared once. Together, the top ten hold approximately 1.8% of the sample.

CDR1 MNHEY and CDR2 SVGAGI are derived from the germline V gene. The CDR3 measures 14 amino acids from cysteine to phenylalanine. The entry retains the CDR3 DNA only, 42 bases that are in frame from base 1. V is shortened by 9 bases, J by 2 bases, and the region joining them spans 13 bases. This chain joins TRBV6-5 to TRBJ2-2; the D gene is possibly TRBD1, with 6 bases matching. This receptor was identified in a human donor with alopecia areata. The specimen comprised CD4+ T cells sorted from blood, sampled at week 24, from a patient treated with tofacitinib. The sequenced DNA: TGTGCCAGTCGACAGGTTGGCAACACCGGGGAGCTGTTTTTT. Protein translation: CASRQVGNTGELFF.